Sequencing of this T cell receptor (beta chain) was carried out in a study of blood T cell repertoires in COVID-19. Whole-study context: The cDNA or gDNA used as material had been derived from T cells, B-cell-depleted T cells, or PBMCs.

Germline lookup yields CDR1 SGHTA and CDR2 FQGNSA. Trimming pared 1 base from V and 7 bases from J, leaving 17 bases between. The CDR3 has 16 residues. The method was immunoSEQ multiplex PCR; TCRdb's version includes in-frame clones alone and lacks a portion of them. The table lists about 120,000 clones, 80% to 90% of them singletons. V is TRBV7-2 and J is TRBJ1-5; TRBD1 might be the D (6 bases). This TCR derives from a woman aged 45 to 65 with acute or convalescent COVID-19. The specimen was peripheral blood. CDR3 coding DNA: TGTGCCAGCAGCTTAGATAGCACAGGGCCTAGCCAGCCCCAGCATTTT. Translating gives CASSLDSTGPSQPQHF.